This T cell receptor beta chain was obtained from a study of cytomegalovirus exposure and HLA in healthy donors. As for the study in general: A later analysis reported the same platform for the roughly 120 validation repertoires and the approximately 670 first-cohort repertoires.

Whole-study findings and limits: Researchers counted about 150 TCR beta chains as cytomegalovirus-associated.

TCRdb's table, derived via immunoSEQ multiplex PCR, lists solely in-frame clones and lacks some. The sample yields around 240,000 clones, around 90% seen once. The germline CDR1 and CDR2 sequences are SGHRS and YFSETQ. Trimming cost V 0 bases and J 11 bases; bases outside gene matches: 9. The CDR3 length is 16 residues. About this clone: Its antigen is still unknown.

This TCR derives from a woman under 30 in good health and CMV-seronegative. Sequenced material: PBMCs. V is TRBV5-1 and J is TRBJ1-6; TRBD1 matches 9 bases. The CDR3 DNA sequence: TGCGCCAGCAGCTTGGGGGACAGGGCCAACAGGACACCCCTCCACTTT. It yields the protein CASSLGDRANRTPLHF.